A selection of T cell receptor beta chains follows, all from one sample in a study of CD8 T cells in Susac syndrome. TCRdb re-called the immunoSEQ multiplex PCR reads through MiXCR, storing one row per CDR3 protein. The table has 200,000 to 250,000 distinct CDR3 sequences, 95% seen once. Sequences were obtained from CD4+ T cells from PBMCs. These receptors were collected from a human donor with multiple sclerosis. The CDR3 runs from the conserved cysteine through the conserved F or W. D genes are given only for firm matches. For some rows the clone size is stated as once, few or many, or as a class when expanded; others skip it.

d_call	v_call	clone_size	j_call	cdr3_nt	cdr3_aa
.	TRBV29-1	.	TRBJ2-7	TGCAGCGTTGAAGACAGGGACGAGATAACCTACGAGCAGTACTTC	CSVEDRDEITYEQYF
TRBD1	TRBV29-1	.	TRBJ1-2	TGCAGCGTTGAAGATCAGGGGGCGCGGGGCTACACCTTC	CSVEDQGARGYTF
.	TRBV3-1	.	TRBJ2-2	TGTGCCAGCAACGATAGAAGCGGAGGGCACGGGGAGCTGTTTTTT	CASNDRSGGHGELFF
.	TRBV5-4	.	TRBJ2-1	TGTGCCAGCAGCCCGACTAGGACGAGGGGGTACAATGAGCAGTTCTTC	CASSPTRTRGYNEQFF
.	TRBV25-1	once	TRBJ1-1	TGTGCCAGCACGGGGGTGGGGGAACTGCTCACTGAAGCTTTCTTT	CASTGVGELLTEAFF
TRBD1	TRBV30	.	TRBJ1-5	TGTGCCTGGAGTGTCCGGACAGGGTACAATCAGCCCCAGCATTTT	CAWSVRTGYNQPQHF
.	TRBV29-1	once	TRBJ2-5	TGCAGCGTTGTTGGGGGAGGTCAAGAGACCCAGTACTTC	CSVVGGGQETQYF
TRBD1	TRBV10-3	.	TRBJ2-7	TGTGCCATCTCACCCACGACAGGGGTAGGGCAGTACTTC	CAISPTTGVGQYF
TRBD1	TRBV27	.	TRBJ1-6	TGTGCCAGCAGCACCAGACAGGGTAGAAATTCACCCCTCCACTTT	CASSTRQGRNSPLHF
.	TRBV2	.	TRBJ2-3	TGTGCCAGCAGTGAAGCGCAAGCCTTCACAGATACGCAGTATTTT	CASSEAQAFTDTQYF
.	TRBV27	.	TRBJ1-1	TGTGCCAGCAGTGGCGGGGGGCCGTGGGGGATGAACACTGAAGCTTTCTTT	CASSGGGPWGMNTEAFF
.	TRBV27	.	TRBJ1-5	TGTGCCAGCAGTCCGCGACACTTTAGCAATCAGCCCCAGCATTTT	CASSPRHFSNQPQHF
.	TRBV28	.	TRBJ2-5	TGTGCCAGCAGTCCCAGTCTGGCCAGCTGGGGGGAGACCCAGTACTTC	CASSPSLASWGETQYF
.	TRBV3-1	.	TRBJ1-6	TGTGCCAGCAGCCAAGCCCGCGCTGGAAATTCACCCCTCCACTTT	CASSQARAGNSPLHF
TRBD1	TRBV14	.	TRBJ1-2	TGTGCCAGCAGCGAAGACAGGGGACGTTTTAGCTATGGCTACACCTTC	CASSEDRGRFSYGYTF
.	TRBV2	.	TRBJ2-2	TGTGCCAGCACCAGCGTAGAGGGCGGGGAGCTGTTTTTT	CASTSVEGGELFF
.	TRBV27	.	TRBJ2-6	TGTGCCAGCAGTTTAGAACCTGGGGCCAACGTCCTGACTTTC	CASSLEPGANVLTF
TRBD2	TRBV7-9	.	TRBJ2-7	TGTGCCAGCACCCGGTTCGGGAGGGAAGGTTACGAGCAGTACTTC	CASTRFGREGYEQYF
.	TRBV3-1	.	TRBJ1-5	TGTGCCAGCAGCCTACTTAGCGCGGGGGGTCAGCCCCAGCATTTT	CASSLLSAGGQPQHF
.	TRBV30	.	TRBJ2-1	TGTGCCTGGGCGAACGAGGCTGAGCAGTTCTTC	CAWANEAEQFF
TRBD1	TRBV19	.	TRBJ1-2	TGTGCCAGTAGTATAGATCGGGACAGGCCTCATGGCTACACCTTC	CASSIDRDRPHGYTF
.	TRBV27	.	TRBJ2-7	TGTGCCAGCAGTCCCCACCGGACCGTAGATACCTCCTACGAGCAGTACTTC	CASSPHRTVDTSYEQYF
TRBD1	TRBV5-1	.	TRBJ1-2	TGCGCCAGCAGCTTGCTTCAGGGGGCTCGGAATGGCTACACCTTC	CASSLLQGARNGYTF
.	TRBV3-1	once	TRBJ2-7	TGTGCCAGCAGCCACGGTAGCGGCGGCTCCTACGAGCAGTACTTC	CASSHGSGGSYEQYF
.	TRBV9	.	TRBJ2-7	TGTGCCAGCAGCGTAGCCTACGACGGTTACGAGCAGTACTTC	CASSVAYDGYEQYF
TRBD2	TRBV15	.	TRBJ2-7	TGTGCCACCAGCAGGGTTACTAGCGGGAGTTACGAGCAGTACTTC	CATSRVTSGSYEQYF
TRBD1	TRBV13	.	TRBJ2-1	TGTGCCAGCAGCCAGCGAGACCCGGGACAGGGCAATGAGCAGTTCTTC	CASSQRDPGQGNEQFF
.	TRBV12-3/TRBV12-4	.	TRBJ2-5	TGTGCCAGCAGTTTAGCGCTGAGCGGGCGGTACCAAGAGACCCAGTACTTC	CASSLALSGRYQETQYF
TRBD2	TRBV12-3/TRBV12-4	.	TRBJ2-6	TGTGCCAGCAGCTTTACCGGACTAGCGGGGGCCTCTGGGGCCAACGTCCTGACTTTC	CASSFTGLAGASGANVLTF
.	TRBV20-1	.	TRBJ2-7	TGCAGTGCTAGAGATCAAGGCAAACCAGAGGATTACTTC	CSARDQGKPEDYF
.	TRBV2	.	TRBJ1-2	TGTGCCAGCAGTGAATCCCGGCGCAACTATGGCTACACCTTC	CASSESRRNYGYTF
.	TRBV4-1	.	TRBJ2-3	TGCGCCAGCAGCCCCTTTTGGGGGGAGCAGTATTTT	CASSPFWGEQYF
.	TRBV7-2	.	TRBJ2-1	TGTGCCAGCAGTACGACTCGCGACAATGAGCAGTTCTTC	CASSTTRDNEQFF
.	TRBV30	.	TRBJ2-3	TGTGCCTGGACCTTAAGTGGGGGGAGAGATACGCAGTATTTT	CAWTLSGGRDTQYF
.	TRBV12-3/TRBV12-4	.	TRBJ2-5	TGTGCCAGCAGCTCTGGAGGGGGCTTAAGCGGGACCCAGTACTTC	CASSSGGGLSGTQYF
.	TRBV4-1	.	TRBJ1-4	TGCGCCAGCAGCCAAGGACTGGGAGAAAAACTGTTTTTT	CASSQGLGEKLFF
.	TRBV3-1	.	TRBJ2-1	TGTGCCAGCAGCCAAGATTTGCGGGGTAATGGTGAGCAGTTCTTC	CASSQDLRGNGEQFF
.	TRBV2	.	TRBJ1-2	TGTGCCAGCAGTGAACAGTCCGGCTACACCTTC	CASSEQSGYTF
.	TRBV20-1	.	TRBJ1-5	TGCAGTGCTACGGGACTAGTCAATCAGCCCCAGCATTTT	CSATGLVNQPQHF
.	TRBV7-2	.	TRBJ2-6	TGTGCCAGCCCCAACGTCCTGACTTTC	CASPNVLTF
.	TRBV7-8	.	TRBJ1-6	TGTGCCAGCAGCTTAGTCCCGAATTCACCCCTCCACTTT	CASSLVPNSPLHF
TRBD2	TRBV20-1	.	TRBJ2-5	TGCAGTGCTCCGGGACTAGCGGGAGGCGGGGAGACCCAGTACTTC	CSAPGLAGGGETQYF
.	TRBV20-1	.	TRBJ2-3	TGCAGTGCTCAAGGCCCAGATACGCAGTATTTT	CSAQGPDTQYF
.	TRBV4-2	.	TRBJ1-4	TGTGCCAGCAGCCAAGACCCTCCCCGTGGCAGCGGGGGAGAAAAACTGTTTTTT	CASSQDPPRGSGGEKLFF
TRBD2	TRBV20-1	.	TRBJ2-7	TGCAGTGCTAGGAGACTAGCGGGAGAAACGGGCCACGAGCAGTACTTC	CSARRLAGETGHEQYF
.	TRBV4-1	.	TRBJ2-6	TGCGCCAGCAGCCAGGAGGACGGATTGAGCTCTGGGGCCAACGTCCTGACTTTC	CASSQEDGLSSGANVLTF
.	TRBV2	.	TRBJ2-5	TGTGCCAGCAGTGAAAGTAGGGTGGCTAGGGGAGAGACCCAGTACTTC	CASSESRVARGETQYF
.	TRBV20-1	.	TRBJ1-1	TGCAGTGCTAGAGAAAGGAGGGGAGTGGGCACTGAAGCTTTCTTT	CSARERRGVGTEAFF
TRBD1	TRBV12-3/TRBV12-4	.	TRBJ1-2	TGTGCCAGCACTAGGGGGCGAAGTCCTAACTATGGCTACACCTTC	CASTRGRSPNYGYTF